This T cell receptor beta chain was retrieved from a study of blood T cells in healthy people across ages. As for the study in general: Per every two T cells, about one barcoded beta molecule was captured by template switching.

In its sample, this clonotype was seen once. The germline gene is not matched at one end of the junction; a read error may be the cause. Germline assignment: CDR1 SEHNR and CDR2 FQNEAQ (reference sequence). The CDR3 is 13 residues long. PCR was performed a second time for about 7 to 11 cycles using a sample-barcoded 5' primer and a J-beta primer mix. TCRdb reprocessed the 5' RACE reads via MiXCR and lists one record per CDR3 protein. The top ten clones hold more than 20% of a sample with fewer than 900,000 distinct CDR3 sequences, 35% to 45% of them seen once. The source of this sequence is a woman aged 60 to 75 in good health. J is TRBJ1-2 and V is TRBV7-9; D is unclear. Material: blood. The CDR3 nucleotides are TGTGCCATCAGCTTAGTGGGAAGTGGAGGCTACACCTTC. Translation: CAISLVGSGGYTF.